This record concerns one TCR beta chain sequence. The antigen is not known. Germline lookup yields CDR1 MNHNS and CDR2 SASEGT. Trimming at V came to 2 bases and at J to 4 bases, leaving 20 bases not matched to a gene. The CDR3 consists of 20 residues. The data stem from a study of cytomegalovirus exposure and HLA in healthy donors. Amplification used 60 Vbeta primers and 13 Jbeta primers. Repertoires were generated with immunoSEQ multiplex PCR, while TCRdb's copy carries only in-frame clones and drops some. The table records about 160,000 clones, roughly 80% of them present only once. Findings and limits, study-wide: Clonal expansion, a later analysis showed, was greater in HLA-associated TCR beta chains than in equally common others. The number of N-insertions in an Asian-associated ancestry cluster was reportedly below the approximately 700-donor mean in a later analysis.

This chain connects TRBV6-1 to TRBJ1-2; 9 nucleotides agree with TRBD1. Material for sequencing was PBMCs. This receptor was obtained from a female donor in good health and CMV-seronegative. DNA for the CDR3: TGTGCCAGCAGTGAACCGAACAGGACAGTTACCGGGACAGGGCTCTATGGCTACACCTTC. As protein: CASSEPNRTVTGTGLYGYTF.